The clone carrying this TCR beta chain was detected many times. Its matching antigen is unknown. The sample belongs to a study of T cells in Graves' hyperthyroidism and ophthalmopathy. Regarding the study as a whole: Before onset, ophthalmopathy was predicted by the model a median about 6.2 months earlier.

Trimming pared 0 bases from V and 8 bases from J, leaving 11 bases between. Germline lookup yields CDR1 MNHEY and CDR2 SVGAGI. The CDR3 runs 14 residues. The CDR3 regions of TCR beta were amplified from RNA transcripts. First-round RT-PCR of the TCR CDR3 relied on the HTBI primer set. From the multiplex PCR reads, TCRdb called clonotypes with MiXCR, one entry per CDR3 protein. The table records roughly 520,000 distinct CDR3 sequences, approximately 24% of them present only once. The rearrangement links TRBV6-5 to TRBJ2-4, with D possibly matching TRBD2 (6 bases). This sequence was found in a woman aged 25 to 39 with Graves' ophthalmopathy. The sequenced material came from blood. The CDR3 protein is CASSYSGGTDIQYF. In DNA, the CDR3 is TGTGCCAGCAGTTACTCCGGGGGAACGGACATTCAGTACTTC.